The 19 T cell receptor beta chains below come from one sample, sequenced in a study of T cell clones after liver transplantation. The repertoire was sequenced with immunoSEQ multiplex PCR; TCRdb's copy has only in-frame clones and lacks some. The sample has tens of thousands of clones, around four fifths seen once. The specimen comprised CD4+ T cells from blood, sampled approximately 3.5 years after liver transplant. All receptors come from a human patient who received a liver transplant. Some of these T cells may belong to the graft donor.

This clone has more than one count but fewer than ten. The V and J genes are TRBV18 and TRBJ2-5; possible D gene TRBD2, 6 bases. This CDR3 spans 13 amino acids. The germline V gene encodes CDR1 KGHSH and CDR2 LQKENI. The germline V and J ends were trimmed by 4 bases and 5 bases, with 11 bases remaining between them. As DNA, the CDR3 is TGTGCCAGCTCACGAGAGGGGAGGGAGACCCAGTACTTC. This sequence encodes CASSREGRETQYF.

This chain links TRBV14 with TRBJ2-7; TRBD1 matches 10 bases. Trimming removed 8 bases from V and 2 bases from J; junction bases left unmatched: 6. The germline V gene encodes CDR1 SGHDN and CDR2 FVKESK. The CDR3 totals 14 residues. Here the CDR3 reads CASEQDRGPYEQYF. The CDR3 DNA reads TGTGCCAGCGAACAAGACAGGGGGCCCTACGAGCAGTACTTC.

This clone was seen once. The chain has TRBV5-1 and TRBJ2-7, with D hard to call. V shed 4 bases and J shed 1 base, with 12 bases lying between them. In germline, CDR1 is SGHRS, CDR2 YFSETQ. The CDR3 has 14 residues. In nucleotides, the CDR3 is TGCGCCAGCAGCCCGAGGACCGTTTCCTACGAGCAGTACTTC. Amino acid sequence: CASSPRTVSYEQYF.

The chain uses TRBV5-1 and TRBJ1-4, with D possibly matching TRBD1 (6 bases). The CDR3 sequence is 15 residues long. Germline V gives CDR1 SGHRS, CDR2 YFSETQ. V was clipped by 0 bases and J by 8 bases, with 14 bases between them. CDR3 region: CASSLEAGEREKLFF. CDR3 nucleotides: TGCGCCAGCAGCTTGGAAGCAGGGGAGAGGGAAAAACTGTTTTTT.

This chain links TRBV28 with TRBJ2-1, with a possible D match to TRBD2 (6 bases). The V gene's germline CDR1 is MDHEN and CDR2 SYDVKM. The CDR3 spans 13 residues. Trimming cost V 5 bases and J 8 bases, with 13 bases left between them. The CDR3 bases are TGTGCCAGCAGTGGGACTCCGCTAGATGAGCAGTTCTTC. This gives the protein CASSGTPLDEQFF.

This clone was found once. The V and J genes are TRBV6-5 and TRBJ1-5; D remains unclear. V lost 0 bases to trimming and J lost 3 bases, with 9 bases between them. From germline, CDR1 is MNHEY and CDR2 SVGAGI. CDR3 size: 15 residues. The CDR3 is CASSYSPVDNQPQHF. DNA for the CDR3: TGTGCCAGCAGTTACTCGCCCGTAGACAATCAGCCCCAGCATTTT.

This clone was seen a handful of times. J is TRBJ1-2 and V is TRBV21-1. TRBV21-1 is described as a pseudogene. The CDR3 runs 12 residues. CDR3 sequence reads: CASSKAGYGYTF. The CDR3, as DNA: TGTGCCAGCAGCAAAGCAGGGTATGGCTACACCTTC.

This chain uses TRBV18 with TRBJ2-1, with 10 bases that match TRBD1. Germline trimming cut 6 bases from V and 5 bases from J; bases unmatched to any gene: 7. This CDR3 comprises 15 residues. Per germline, CDR1 KGHSH and CDR2 LQKENI. As DNA, the CDR3 is TGTGCCAGCTCGGTGAGACAGGGGGCGAACAATGAGCAGTTCTTC. Residues: CASSVRQGANNEQFF.

This clone showed up just once. The V and J genes are TRBV6-1 and TRBJ2-4, with D possibly TRBD1 on 5 matching bases. The CDR3 is 17 residues long. Germline CDR1 is MNHNS and CDR2 is SASEGT. V was pared by 3 bases and J by 0 bases, with 15 bases between. CDR3 sequence (DNA): TGTGCCAGCAGTGATCAAGGTTGGGGCCTAGCCAAAAACATTCAGTACTTC. Translating gives CASSDQGWGLAKNIQYF.

This clone was counted once. The chain is built from TRBV5-5 and TRBJ2-1; 10 bases are a match to TRBD2. This CDR3 region has 17 residues. V lost 3 bases and J lost 7; bases outside the gene matches: 13. Germline V gene data show CDR1 as SGHKS and CDR2 as YYEKEE (reference sequence). The DNA of the CDR3 is TGTGCCAGCAGCTCCCCTAGGCTAGCGGGAGAGACAAATGAGCAGTTCTTC. Its translation: CASSSPRLAGETNEQFF.

V usage is TRBV5-1 and J usage is TRBJ2-5, with unresolved D. V was cut by 4 bases and J by 4 bases, with 14 bases left in between. The CDR3 sequence is 14 residues long. Per germline, CDR1 SGHRS and CDR2 YFSETQ. This CDR3 reads CASSPGWWGETQYF. As DNA, the CDR3 is TGCGCCAGCAGCCCGGGTTGGTGGGGAGAGACCCAGTACTTC.

CDR3 DNA sequence: TGTGCCATCAGTGATCCAGGGGAAGCCAAAAACATTCAGTACTTC. Encoded protein: CAISDPGEAKNIQYF. The V call is TRBV10-3, the J call TRBJ2-4, with a possible D match to TRBD1 (6 bases). The length of the CDR3 is 15 residues. The V and J ends lost 3 bases and 0 bases respectively, with 9 bases between them. Per germline, CDR1 ENHRY and CDR2 SYGVKD.

The chain combines TRBV10-3 with TRBJ2-1; TRBD1 might be the D (5 bases). Trimming pared 3 bases from V and 10 bases from J, leaving 19 bases between. The CDR3 contains 15 residues. The germline gives CDR1 ENHRY, CDR2 SYGVKD. This CDR3 is CAISDGRVGVREQFF. The CDR3 DNA reads TGTGCCATCAGTGACGGCAGGGTAGGGGTGAGGGAGCAGTTCTTC.

This clone has only a few counts. The chain links TRBV4-1 to TRBJ1-4, with D uncertain. The CDR3 has 12 amino acids. Deletions cut 3 bases from V and 6 bases from J, with 5 bases between. Germline CDR1 MGHRA, CDR2 YSYEKL. CDR3 bases: TGCGCCAGCAGCCAGGTCTATGAAAAACTGTTTTTT. This translates into CASSQVYEKLFF.

The genes are TRBV5-1 and TRBJ2-7; the match to TRBD1 covers 9 bases. J gave up 3 bases and V 0 bases, and 1 base lay outside the gene matches. The germline gives CDR1 SGHRS, CDR2 YFSETQ. The CDR3 totals 14 residues. Here the CDR3 reads CASSLGQGGYEQYF. DNA of the CDR3: TGCGCCAGCAGCTTGGGACAGGGGGGCTACGAGCAGTACTTC. The full variable domain, completed using reference TRBV5-1 and TRBJ2-7, is KAGVTQTPRYLIKTRGQQVTLSCSPISGHRSVSWYQQTPGQGLQFLFEYFSETQRNKGNFPGRFSGRQFSNSRSEMNVSTLELGDSALYLCASSLGQGGYEQYFGPGTRLTVT.

The rearrangement links TRBV2 to TRBJ2-1; D is perhaps TRBD2 (6 bases). CDR1 is SNHLY and CDR2 is FYNNEI in the germline V gene. V lost 7 bases, J lost 7 bases, and 26 bases lay in between. The CDR3 runs 17 residues. The CDR3 nucleotides are TGTGCCAGCATGAGTCGACCCAGGGCTAGCGATGGAAATGAGCAGTTCTTC. Amino acid sequence: CASMSRPRASDGNEQFF.

This clone was detected once. This chain links TRBV7-2 with TRBJ2-1; maybe TRBD2 (5 bases). There are 14 residues in the CDR3. The V gene lost 5 bases and the J gene lost 15 bases, with 23 bases spanning the gap. Looked up from germline, CDR1 is SGHTA and CDR2 is FQGNSA. CDR3 region: CASSLTRGPIDVFF. CDR3 nucleotides: TGTGCCAGCAGCCTGACCAGAGGGCCCATTGACGTGTTCTTC.

This clone was counted once. CDR3 coding DNA: TGTGCCAGCAGCCAAGATAGTGGGAGAGTCAATGAGCAGTTCTTC. Its protein is CASSQDSGRVNEQFF. The chain employs TRBV4-2 and TRBJ2-1, with D perhaps matching TRBD2 (5 bases). V was shortened by 0 bases and J by 6 bases, with 12 bases between the two germline ends. This CDR3 spans 15 amino acids. The germline gives CDR1 LGHNA, CDR2 YNFKEQ.

The chain combines TRBV10-3 with TRBJ2-1, with 9 bases lining up with TRBD2. Germline-derived CDR1 and CDR2 are ENHRY and SYGVKD. The trim removed 4 bases at V and 6 bases at J, leaving 7 bases unmatched. This CDR3 contains 15 residues. The CDR3 reads CAISVSSGTGNEQFF. Written as DNA, the CDR3 is TGTGCCATCAGTGTTTCTAGCGGGACTGGCAATGAGCAGTTCTTC.